Many counts were recorded for the clone carrying this T cell receptor beta chain. The antigen is not known. The sample belongs to a study of T-cell memory formation after mild COVID-19. Whole-study context: Among the donors, TCR clusters were largely specific to each donor. Overall study results and limits: Contracting CD4+ clones lay largely in CM and EM, with CD8+ ones residing in EMRA. Clones contracting across day 15 to 85 had a balanced CD4/CD8 profile; later expanding clones leaned CD4+.

The CDR3 is made up of 14 amino acids. Trimming removed 1 base from V and 4 bases from J; junction bases left unmatched: 1. Germline CDR1 is SGHRS and CDR2 is YFSETQ. Researchers used 5'RACE with constant-segment primers to make TCR alpha and TCR beta cDNA libraries that carry sample barcodes and UMIs. MiXCR was run by TCRdb on the 5' RACE reads, yielding one entry per CDR3 protein. Of 250,000 to 300,000 distinct CDR3 sequences in the sample, roughly 18% were seen once. This TCR came from a man younger than 30 who had mild COVID-19 (a few samples of this study predate the infection). Cell type and time point are not known. The sequenced material came from PBMCs or a T cell subset sorted from them (not recorded which). The gene calls are TRBV5-1 and TRBJ2-1; 8 bases match TRBD2. CDR3 sequence (DNA): TGCGCCAGCAGCTTGACTAGCGGTTACAATGAGCAGTTCTTC. Translation gives CASSLTSGYNEQFF.